The source of this T cell receptor (beta chain) is a study of tumor T cells in aggressive B-cell lymphoma. Germline V gene sequence: CDR1 LGHNA, CDR2 YNFKEQ. Trimming removed 1 base from V and 1 base from J; junction bases left unmatched: 1. There are 16 residues in the CDR3. Some clones are missing from TCRdb's copy, which holds only in-frame ones; the method was immunoSEQ multiplex PCR. This table holds about 9,000 clones, about 85% found once. This TCR derives from an adult with diffuse large B cell lymphoma. The chain carries TRBV4-2 and TRBJ2-5; 12 nucleotides match TRBD2. The sequencing input was tumor tissue. CDR3 region: CASSQGLAGAQETQYF. The CDR3 bases are TGTGCCAGCAGCCAAGGACTAGCGGGGGCCCAAGAGACCCAGTACTTC.